The clone carrying this T cell receptor (beta chain) was found many times. Stated time point: pre-sensitization, week 0. Treatment here: therapeutic diphenylcyclopropenone sensitization with weekly scalp DPC. This CDR3 spans 15 amino acids. Germline V gene sequence: CDR1 SGHTA, CDR2 FQGNSA. Trimming removed 2 bases from V and 7 bases from J, with 17 bases in between. TCRdb fed the RACE reads into MiXCR, producing one record per CDR3 protein. The sample holds about 120,000 distinct CDR3 sequences, 13% seen once. This sample was taken from a study of human T cells and chemical hapten exposure. The clonotype originates from a woman aged 18-35 years with alopecia areata. Some clones in this sample may be carry-over from other donors' samples. The chain joins TRBV7-2 to TRBJ1-2, with a weak D call TRBD1 (5 bases). Here the sequenced sample was whole blood, taken in connection with sensitization to the hapten diphenylcyclopropenone (DPC). This chain's CDR3 is CASSLTRDGDGGYTF. CDR3 nucleotides: TGTGCCAGCAGCTTAACCAGGGACGGGGATGGTGGCTACACCTTC.